This paragraph covers one T cell receptor beta chain sequence. The sample is drawn from a study of control samples from healthy donors and cancer patients. The germline CDR1 and CDR2 sequences are SGHDN and FVKESK. The CDR3 runs to 12 residues. The ends were cut back, 4 bases at V and 3 bases at J, with 6 bases in the middle. Assay used: immunoSEQ multiplex PCR; TCRdb lists only in-frame clones, some missing. The data contain about 150,000 clones, roughly 88% of them seen just once; the ten biggest clones take up approximately 1.7%. The chain uses TRBV14 and TRBJ1-1; D is undetermined. The origin of this receptor is a man between 18 and 29 years old in good health. The sequenced material came from blood. CDR3 sequence reads: CASSLGDTEAFF. Written as DNA, the CDR3 is TGTGCCAGCAGCCTTGGGGACACTGAAGCTTTCTTT.